This T cell receptor beta chain was captured in a study of T cell repertoires in cytomegalovirus infection. Study details: CMV infection plus the matching HLA type was flagged by public TCR beta signatures.

The V and J ends lost 4 bases and 0 bases respectively, with 7 bases between them. Germline V lookup: CDR1 MDHEN, CDR2 SYDVKM. The CDR3 covers 15 residues. Each CDR3 protein gets one entry after TCRdb re-called the reads with MiXCR. The sample records 680,000 or so distinct CDR3 sequences, less than 40% being singletons. The sample taken for sequencing was PBMCs. The TCR sequence derives from a human donor in good health (CMV status not recorded). Some clones in this sample may be carry-over from other donors' samples. The J gene is TRBJ2-6, the V gene TRBV28; D remains ambiguous. CDR3 in amino acids: CASSWRSSGANVLTF. CDR3 nucleotide sequence: TGTGCCAGCAGTTGGCGAAGCTCTGGGGCCAACGTCCTGACTTTC.